The 23 T cell receptor beta chains listed next were all sequenced from one sample in a study of T cell responses to AZD1222 COVID-19 vaccine. This table comes from immunoSEQ multiplex PCR, and its TCRdb copy is limited to in-frame clones, with some not included. Altogether 130,000 to 150,000 clones are present, approximately 94% being singletons, with the ten largest covering 1.5% to 2%. The sequencing used peripheral blood, collected on day 0 of AZD1222 vaccination. These receptors originate from an adult in good health.

This clone was detected once. The rearrangement joins TRBV7-2 to TRBJ1-1; D unclear. Trimming shortened V by 4 bases and J by 1 base, and 13 bases separated the two germline ends. CDR3 length: 15 residues. Germline CDR1 and CDR2: SGHTA and FQGNSA. CDR3 bases: TGTGCCAGCAGCTCATTAACCTACAGGAACACTGAAGCTTTCTTT. Translated, it gives CASSSLTYRNTEAFF.

This clone was seen more than once but under ten times. The J gene is TRBJ1-2, the V gene TRBV5-6; D remains ambiguous. CDR3 length: 11 residues. V dropped 0 bases and J dropped 5 bases, with 2 bases sitting between them. Germline values: CDR1 SGHDT, CDR2 YYEEEE. The CDR3 here is CASSLGYGYTF. The CDR3 nucleotides are TGTGCCAGCAGCTTGGGGTATGGCTACACCTTC.

This sequence joins TRBV5-6 and TRBJ1-4; 7 nucleotides align to TRBD1. Unmatched junction bases numbered 5, after V lost 2 bases and J lost 7 bases. The germline V gene encodes CDR1 SGHDT and CDR2 YYEEEE. This CDR3 spans 14 amino acids. CDR3 sequence (DNA): TGTGCCAGCAGCTTTCGACAGGGAGGTGAAAAACTGTTTTTT. Amino acid sequence: CASSFRQGGEKLFF.

The V gene is TRBV15, the J gene TRBJ2-1, with D uncertain. Per germline, CDR1 LNHNV and CDR2 YYDKDF (reference sequence). CDR3 size: 14 residues. Trimming took 5 bases from V and 3 from J, leaving 11 bases between them. This CDR3 reads CATSDKWGYNEQFF. The CDR3 DNA sequence: TGTGCCACCAGCGATAAGTGGGGCTACAATGAGCAGTTCTTC.

The chain has TRBV2 and TRBJ2-2; 10 positions agree with TRBD2. With 2 bases clipped from V and 6 bases from J, the junction kept 6 bases outside the gene matches. Germline values: CDR1 SNHLY, CDR2 FYNNEI. The CDR3 covers 16 residues. As DNA, the CDR3 is TGTGCCAGCAGTGAACAGCGGGGGGGCTTAGCCGGGGAGCTGTTTTTT. Protein sequence: CASSEQRGGLAGELFF.

The rearrangement links TRBV10-2 to TRBJ1-1; weak D call: TRBD1 (5 bases). Germline assignment: CDR1 WSHSY and CDR2 SAAADI. The CDR3 extends over 17 amino acids. Trimming stripped 3 bases from V and 7 bases from J, with 24 bases between. The CDR3 bases are TGCGCCAGCAGTGACGGGATCTATATGCAGGGCGCAAATGAAGCTTTCTTT. Its translation: CASSDGIYMQGANEAFF.

The genes are TRBV7-8 and TRBJ2-1; TRBD2 aligns across 9 bases. This CDR3 comprises 13 residues. Germline lookup yields CDR1 SGHVS and CDR2 FQNEAQ. V lost 1 base, J lost 9 bases, and 1 base stayed unmatched. The chain's CDR3 is CASSLGLAVEQFF. CDR3 nucleotide sequence: TGTGCCAGCAGCTTAGGACTAGCGGTTGAGCAGTTCTTC.

In this sample, this clone turned up many times. The V and J genes are TRBV10-3 and TRBJ2-2; no clear D. In germline, CDR1 is ENHRY, CDR2 SYGVKD. The CDR3 is made up of 13 amino acids. V lost 2 bases and J 3 bases, leaving 4 bases between the germline ends. The CDR3, as DNA: TGTGCCATCAGTGAGGAATACACCGGGGAGCTGTTTTTT. Translation gives CAISEEYTGELFF.

About this clone itself: The sample contains more than one DNA sequence encoding this CDR3. The rearrangement links TRBV18 to TRBJ1-1; the D is unclear. The CDR3 runs 13 residues. Germline loops: CDR1 KGHSH, CDR2 LQKENI. Trimming left V 6 bases short and J 3 bases short, with 11 bases between. In DNA, the CDR3 is TGTGCCAGCTCCCCCAGCGGAGACACTGAAGCTTTCTTT. This translates into CASSPSGDTEAFF.

V usage is TRBV19 and J usage is TRBJ1-1; D not certain. CDR1 and CDR2 (germline): LNHDA, SQIVND (reference sequence). The CDR3 is made up of 12 amino acids. Trimming removed 6 bases at V and 3 bases at J, with 8 bases between. The CDR3 sequence: CASRGGYTEAFF. CDR3 nucleotides: TGTGCCAGTAGAGGCGGATACACTGAAGCTTTCTTT.

This clone appeared a single time. The chain recombines TRBV7-3 with TRBJ1-6; a possible D gene is TRBD1 (5 bases). The ends were cut back, 4 bases at V and 6 bases at J, with 19 bases in the middle. Per germline, CDR1 SGHTA and CDR2 FQGTGA. This CDR3 is built from 17 residues. The CDR3 loop reads CASSSNQGSPINSPLHF. The CDR3 DNA follows: TGTGCCAGCAGCTCAAATCAGGGATCCCCTATTAATTCACCCCTCCACTTT.

This chain connects TRBV12-3 or TRBV12-4 to TRBJ1-1; D is unresolved. The V end lost 2 bases, the J end lost 5 bases, and 9 bases lay between the germline ends. The CDR3 covers 13 residues. The CDR3 sequence: CASSLQEWTEAFF. The CDR3 DNA follows: TGTGCCAGCAGTTTACAGGAGTGGACTGAAGCTTTCTTT.

Only one count was recorded for this clone. The genes are TRBV6-5 and TRBJ2-1, with 8 positions matching TRBD1. The V segment lost 7 bases and the J segment 1 base; nucleotides outside the gene matches: 6. CDR3 length: 15 residues. Germline V lookup: CDR1 MNHEY, CDR2 SVGAGI. The CDR3 loop reads CASTGTGLSYNEQFF. The CDR3 bases are TGTGCCAGCACCGGGACAGGCCTTTCCTACAATGAGCAGTTCTTC.

The chain links TRBV5-4 to TRBJ2-7; 8 bases line up with TRBD2. The germline V gene has CDR1 SGHNT and CDR2 YYREEE (reference sequence). The CDR3 sequence is 12 residues long. The V gene end was trimmed by 4 bases and the J gene end by 7 bases; junction bases not matched to a gene: 4. CDR3 sequence reads: CASSTGLAEQYF. The CDR3 bases are TGTGCCAGCAGCACTGGACTAGCTGAGCAGTACTTC. Full variable domain (rest looked up from reference TRBV5-4 and TRBJ2-7): ETGVTQSPTHLIKTRGQQVTLRCSSQSGHNTVSWYQQALGQGPQFIFQYYREEENGRGNFPPRFSGLQFPNYSSELNVNALELDDSALYLCASSTGLAEQYFGPGTRLTVT.

The gene calls are TRBV23-1 and TRBJ2-1; D is uncertain. TRBV23-1 is marked as an open reading frame, function uncertain. The germline V and J ends were trimmed by 2 bases and 7 bases, with 3 bases remaining between them. CDR3 length equals 11 residues. The CDR3 protein is CASSQRNEQFF. The CDR3 nucleotides read TGCGCCAGCAGTCAACGGAATGAGCAGTTCTTC.

The chain carries TRBV25-1 and TRBJ1-6; D gene uncertain. Germline V gene data show CDR1 as MGHDK and CDR2 as SYGVNS. With 2 bases removed from V and 4 bases from J, the gap between germline ends came to 12 bases. The CDR3 sequence is 16 residues long. CDR3 coding DNA: TGTGCCAGCAGTGAAAGTAGACGGAATTATAATTCACCCCTCCACTTT. It encodes CASSESRRNYNSPLHF. Complete variable domain (other parts from reference TRBV25-1 and TRBJ1-6): EADIYQTPRYLVIGTGKKITLECSQTMGHDKMYWYQQDPGMELHLIHYSYGVNSTEKGDLSSESTVSRIRTEHFPLTLESARPSHTSQYLCASSESRRNYNSPLHFGNGTRLTVT.

The rearrangement links TRBV5-1 to TRBJ2-7; D might be TRBD1 (5 bases). The CDR3 has 15 amino acids. The V and J ends lost 4 bases and 5 bases respectively, with 19 bases between them. CDR1 is SGHRS, CDR2 YFSETQ, per germline. CDR3 DNA sequence: TGCGCCAGCAGCATACGCACGACAGTGGCGGACGAGCAGTACTTC. Translating gives CASSIRTTVADEQYF. Together with reference TRBV5-1 and TRBJ2-7, the CDR3 gives the full variable domain: KAGVTQTPRYLIKTRGQQVTLSCSPISGHRSVSWYQQTPGQGLQFLFEYFSETQRNKGNFPGRFSGRQFSNSRSEMNVSTLELGDSALYLCASSIRTTVADEQYFGPGTRLTVT.

The genes are TRBV10-3 and TRBJ2-1; D is perhaps TRBD2 (6 bases). V dropped 5 bases and J dropped 7 bases, with 9 bases sitting between them. Germline V gene data show CDR1 as ENHRY and CDR2 as SYGVKD. The CDR3 is made up of 12 amino acids. The CDR3 sequence: CAISSRGNEQFF. In DNA form, the CDR3 reads TGTGCCATCAGTTCCCGGGGGAATGAGCAGTTCTTC.

This clone was found once. CDR3 bases: TGTGCCAGCAGCCTCGGACTAGCGGGGAACACCGGGGAGCTGTTTTTT. Its protein is CASSLGLAGNTGELFF. The chain links TRBV7-2 to TRBJ2-2; 11 nucleotides line up with TRBD2. Per germline, CDR1 SGHTA and CDR2 FQGNSA. The CDR3 has 16 residues. V lost 5 bases, J lost 1 base, and 3 bases stayed unmatched.

V and J are TRBV6-5 and TRBJ1-5, with D possibly matching TRBD1 (5 bases). The V end lost 5 bases, the J end lost 2 bases, and 13 bases lay between the germline ends. The CDR3 runs to 15 residues. From germline, CDR1 is MNHEY and CDR2 SVGAGI. The DNA for the CDR3 is TGTGCCAGCAGTACGGTGGGGGGGGGCAATCAGCCCCAGCATTTT. This gives the protein CASSTVGGGNQPQHF.

CDR3 in amino acids: CASSGLLKTQYF. Here the CDR3 DNA reads TGTGCCAGTAGTGGTTTATTGAAGACCCAGTACTTC. The chain carries TRBV19 and TRBJ2-5; no firm D call. Between the trimmed V and J ends, which lost 5 bases and 6 bases, there was a span of 10 bases. Germline CDR1 and CDR2: LNHDA and SQIVND (reference sequence). The CDR3 loop spans 12 amino acids.

The chain links TRBV7-2 to TRBJ2-4; the D gene is possibly TRBD2 (5 bases). The CDR3 spans 15 residues. Germline assignment: CDR1 SGHTA and CDR2 FQGNSA. V was cut by 5 bases and J by 2 bases, with 13 bases left in between. CDR3 sequence (DNA): TGTGCCAGCAGCCTCAGAACGGGGACCAAAAACATTCAGTACTTC. Its protein product is CASSLRTGTKNIQYF.

The chain combines TRBV3-1 (or the pseudogene TRBV3-2) with TRBJ2-3; D unclear. Per the germline V gene, CDR1 is LGHDT and CDR2 is YNNKEL (reference sequence). The CDR3 has 14 residues. V lost 8 bases and J 0 bases, leaving 12 bases between the germline ends. DNA of the CDR3: TGTGCCAGCTCGGGTGGGCATAGCACAGATACGCAGTATTTT. Protein sequence: CASSGGHSTDTQYF.